This T cell receptor beta chain derives from a study of T cell responses to AZD1222 COVID-19 vaccine. Study as a whole: Some second doses came at about 4 weeks and others at about 12 weeks; these were pooled. Study-level results: Clonal diversity was possibly underestimated, and white British individuals and females predominated among donors. It was only after the peak T cell response that any repertoires were sampled. Spike-specific TCR breadth and depth grew following two AZD1222 doses.

V dropped 3 bases and J dropped 8; count of bases not matched to a gene: 4. Germline V gene sequence: CDR1 SQVTM, CDR2 ANQGSEA. CDR3 length equals 12 residues. The table lists this clone with a count of one. What it binds is unknown. The protocol was immunoSEQ multiplex PCR, while the TCRdb copy is restricted to in-frame clones and leaves out a portion. The sample shows 150,000 to 200,000 clones, about 92% of them seen only once. The sequencing here drew on peripheral blood, taken on day 0 of AZD1222 vaccination. The clonotype comes from an adult in good health. The chain has TRBV29-1 and TRBJ2-1; TRBD1 matches 7 bases. In nucleotides, the CDR3 is TGCAGCGTTGAGGCAGGGGGACATGAGCAGTTCTTC. Translating it yields CSVEAGGHEQFF.